This T cell receptor (beta chain) stems from a study of T cell responses to AZD1222 COVID-19 vaccine. Study-level points and caveats: Spike was spanned by vaccine-associated CD4 TCRs, with dominance at 160-218 and 743-854. Donors were largely white British and mainly female; clonal diversity was possibly underestimated. Reports say nearly half of spike-specific TCRs go after unmutated variant regions.

Worth noting for this clone: Its antigen is as yet unknown.

Produced via immunoSEQ multiplex PCR; TCRdb's table is partial and in-frame only. This sample carries 110,000 or so clones, more than 75% of them seen once, and the ten largest clones take 12%. This CDR3 has 13 residues. With 7 bases clipped from V and 5 bases from J, the junction kept 3 bases outside the gene matches. Germline-derived CDR1 and CDR2 are SGHDT and YYEEEE. Sequenced material: peripheral blood, taken on day 0 of AZD1222 vaccination. This chain joins TRBV5-6 and TRBJ1-5, with 10 nucleotides matching TRBD1. The source of this sequence is an adult in good health. The CDR3 DNA sequence: TGTGCCAGCTCGGGACAGGGGTATCAGCCCCAGCATTTT. This gives the protein CASSGQGYQPQHF.